The T cell receptor (beta chain) described here comes from a study of T cell responses to AZD1222 COVID-19 vaccine. Turning to the study itself: Analyses pooled second doses at about 4 or about 12 weeks. Whole-study results and caveats: The CD4 TCRs associated with vaccination extended across spike and predominated at 160-218 and 743-854. Spike-specific TCRs gained breadth and depth after people received two AZD1222 doses.

Clones were read by immunoSEQ multiplex PCR, and TCRdb kept only the in-frame ones, dropping some. The data show approximately 89,000 clones, about 88% seen once. CDR1 LNHDA and CDR2 SQIVND come from the germline V gene (reference sequence). The CDR3 contains 13 residues. With 7 bases clipped from V and 7 bases from J, the junction kept 9 bases outside the gene matches. Concerning this clone: Its cognate antigen is unknown.

Sequences were derived from peripheral blood, sampled on day 0 of AZD1222 vaccination. The source is an adult in good health. The chain recombines TRBV19 with TRBJ1-2, with 7 bases lining up with TRBD1. The CDR3 nucleotides read TGTGCCAGTACCCCTGGGACAGTTGGTGGCTACACCTTC. This codes for CASTPGTVGGYTF.